The 20 T cell receptor beta chains below come from one sample, sequenced in a study of regulatory T cells in long-lasting Graves disease. iRepertoire HTBI primers and Arm-PCR of CDR3 regions built TCR beta libraries. TCRdb re-analysed the multiplex PCR reads in MiXCR, keeping a single row per CDR3 protein. Here the sample spans 350,000 to 500,000 distinct CDR3 sequences, around 15% being singletons. Time point defined: newly diagnosed GD, antithyroid drugs for less than 3 months. With RNA extracted from PBMCs as input, the TCR library was made. These same data were also listed under a study on T cells in Graves' hyperthyroidism and ophthalmopathy.

The specimen was peripheral blood mononuclear cells (PBMCs), collected at new diagnosis, from a patient treated with antithyroid drugs. Every receptor here comes from a woman aged 18-29 years with Graves disease.

This clonotype occurred a few times. In DNA form, the CDR3 reads TGTGCCAGCACCGAGGGACTAGCGGGAGTTGAGCAGTACTTC. It specifies CASTEGLAGVEQYF. This chain uses TRBV5-6 with TRBJ2-7, with TRBD2 matching over 14 bases. The CDR3 has 14 amino acids. V dropped 6 bases and J dropped 7; count of bases not matched to a gene: 6. The V gene's germline CDR1 is SGHDT and CDR2 YYEEEE.

The sample holds many counts of this clonotype. The CDR3 here is CATSRARGQGLASYEQYF. The CDR3 DNA is TGTGCCACCAGCAGGGCACGCGGACAGGGGTTAGCCTCCTACGAGCAGTACTTC. The chain combines TRBV15 with TRBJ2-7, with 9 bases aligning to TRBD1. Germline values: CDR1 LNHNV, CDR2 YYDKDF (reference sequence). The CDR3 loop spans 18 amino acids. V lost 3 bases to trimming and J lost 0 bases; unmatched junction nucleotides: 12. The whole variable domain, remainder taken from reference TRBV15 and TRBJ2-7, is DAMVIQNPRYQVTQFGKPVTLSCSQTLNHNVMYWYQQKSSQAPKLLFHYYDKDFNNEADTPDNFQSRRPNTSFCFLDIRSPGLGDTAMYLCATSRARGQGLASYEQYFGPGTRLTVT.

In regard to this clonotype: The conserved phenylalanine or tryptophan normally closing the CDR3 is absent here, so this likely arose from a read error. V gene TRBV7-2 combines with J gene TRBJ2-5; D possibly corresponds to TRBD2 (5 bases). Germline CDR1 is SGHTA and CDR2 is FQGNSA. The CDR3 is 14 residues long. Between the trimmed V and J ends, which lost 1 base and 4 bases, there was a span of 10 bases. The CDR3 loop is CASSLGLAGETQYL. Written as DNA, the CDR3 is TGTGCCAGCAGCTTAGGGCTAGCCGGAGAGACCCAGTACCTC.

This clonotype was counted between two and nine times. This chain joins TRBV6-2 or TRBV6-3 and TRBJ1-2, with a possible D match to TRBD1 (5 bases). The CDR3 spans 18 residues. CDR1 MNHEY and CDR2 SVGEGT come from the germline V gene. Trimming pared 7 bases from V and 2 bases from J, leaving 26 bases between. CDR3 protein: CASKHPEGTQRGNYGYTF. Written as DNA, the CDR3 is TGTGCCAGCAAACACCCCGAAGGGACCCAAAGGGGCAACTATGGCTACACCTTC.

This clonotype showed up just a few times. The chain has TRBV28 and TRBJ2-2; 15 nucleotides line up with TRBD2. The CDR3 is 19 residues long. Germline V gene lookup returns CDR1 MDHEN and CDR2 SYDVKM. V lost 2 bases, J lost 6 bases, and 10 bases stayed unmatched. The DNA for the CDR3 is TGTGCCAGCAGTTTACTCCGGACTAGCGGGAGGGGACGGGCCGGGGAGCTGTTTTTT. This encodes CASSLLRTSGRGRAGELFF.

The chain has TRBV29-1 and TRBJ2-1; weak D call: TRBD1 (5 bases). Per germline, CDR1 SQVTM and CDR2 ANQGSEA. The CDR3 runs 10 residues. V lost 3 bases and J lost 14, with 11 bases in between. DNA of the CDR3: TGCAGCGTTGATCCAGGGTTGAAGTTCTTC. The encoded protein is CSVDPGLKFF.

Many counts were recorded for this clonotype. The chain couples TRBV2 to TRBJ1-6; tentative D call: TRBD1 (5 bases). The CDR3 is made up of 15 amino acids. V lost 4 bases and J 2 bases, leaving 9 bases between the germline ends. The germline CDR1 and CDR2 sequences are SNHLY and FYNNEI. In nucleotides, the CDR3 is TGTGCCAGCAGTGGAGGGGTGACCTATAATTCACCCCTCCACTTT. Translation: CASSGGVTYNSPLHF.

This clonotype was detected ten times or more. The CDR3 sequence: CSARDQDHRSYNEQFF. The CDR3 DNA reads TGCAGTGCTAGAGATCAGGACCATCGCTCCTACAATGAGCAGTTCTTC. J is TRBJ2-1 and V is TRBV20-1; D is unclear. V was cut by 0 bases and J by 0 bases, with 12 bases left in between. This CDR3 spans 16 amino acids. Per the germline V gene, CDR1 is DFQATT and CDR2 is SNEGSKA (reference sequence).

There are many counts of this clonotype. V usage is TRBV7-2 and J usage is TRBJ2-3; unclear D gene. Trimming pared 1 base from V and 1 base from J, leaving 15 bases between. Germline V gene lookup returns CDR1 SGHTA and CDR2 FQGNSA. The CDR3 covers 17 residues. This chain's CDR3 is CASSLDPPSRGTDTQYF. The CDR3 DNA is TGTGCCAGCAGCTTAGACCCTCCTTCTAGGGGCACAGATACGCAGTATTTT.

This clonotype occurred many times. The rearrangement uses TRBV28 and TRBJ1-5; weak D call: TRBD1 (6 bases). CDR3 size: 15 residues. Trimming removed 6 bases from V and 0 bases from J, with 12 bases in between. CDR1 and CDR2 from the germline V gene are MDHEN and SYDVKM. The CDR3 loop reads CASRSSGDSNQPQHF. The CDR3 coding sequence is TGTGCCAGCAGATCCTCAGGGGATAGCAATCAGCCCCAGCATTTT.

This chain uses TRBV14 with TRBJ2-1; TRBD2 agrees at 12 bases. Losses at the gene ends were 2 bases for V and 4 bases for J; bases not matched to a gene: 0. This CDR3 contains 15 residues. Germline loops: CDR1 SGHDN, CDR2 FVKESK. CDR3 sequence reads: CASSQLAGGYNEQFF. In DNA form, the CDR3 reads TGTGCCAGCAGCCAACTAGCGGGAGGGTACAATGAGCAGTTCTTC.

This clonotype has more than one count but fewer than ten. V and J are TRBV19 and TRBJ2-1; a possible D gene is TRBD2 (5 bases). V gave up 3 bases and J gave up 2 bases, with 11 bases separating them. Germline V lookup: CDR1 LNHDA, CDR2 SQIVND (reference sequence). This CDR3 region has 15 residues. The CDR3 reads CASSMVEDPYNEQFF. The CDR3 DNA sequence: TGTGCCAGTAGTATGGTGGAGGATCCCTACAATGAGCAGTTCTTC.

There are many counts of this clonotype. The rearrangement links TRBV11-2 to TRBJ2-3; 9 nucleotides line up with TRBD2. The CDR3 has 18 amino acids. The germline V gene has CDR1 SGHAT and CDR2 FQNNGV. J gave up 6 bases and V 2 bases, and 15 bases lay outside the gene matches. The CDR3 bases are TGTGCCAGCAGCTTATCGCCCCGACTAGCGGACCGACTGGATACGCAGTATTTT. Its translation is CASSLSPRLADRLDTQYF.

The table lists this clonotype with a few counts. The V and J genes are TRBV10-3 and TRBJ2-1; 11 nucleotides agree with TRBD2. The CDR3 runs to 15 residues. Germline CDR1 is ENHRY and CDR2 is SYGVKD. Germline trimming cut 4 bases from V and 4 bases from J; bases unmatched to any gene: 3. CDR3 sequence reads: CAISGGTSGYNEQFF. Written as DNA, the CDR3 is TGTGCCATCAGTGGAGGGACTAGCGGATACAATGAGCAGTTCTTC.

The V and J genes are TRBV19 and TRBJ2-3; 8 bases agree with TRBD1. The CDR3 is 17 amino acids. The germline CDR1 and CDR2 sequences are LNHDA and SQIVND (reference sequence). Unmatched junction bases numbered 6, after V lost 0 bases and J lost 1 base. CDR3 region: CASSIDQQGVRTDTQYF. CDR3 nucleotides: TGTGCCAGTAGTATAGACCAACAGGGGGTGCGCACAGATACGCAGTATTTT. The variable domain in full, with the rest retrieved from reference TRBV19 and TRBJ2-3, is DGGITQSPKYLFRKEGQNVTLSCEQNLNHDAMYWYRQDPGQGLRLIYYSQIVNDFQKGDIAEGYSVSREKKESFPLTVTSAQKNPTAFYLCASSIDQQGVRTDTQYFGPGTRLTVL.

This clonotype has only a few counts. The chain recombines TRBV25-1 with TRBJ2-1; D is tentatively TRBD1 or TRBD2 (5 bases each). CDR3 length: 14 amino acids. Trimming stripped 6 bases from V and 8 bases from J, with 17 bases between. The germline V gene has CDR1 MGHDK and CDR2 SYGVNS. The DNA of the CDR3 is TGTGCCAGCAGGGCTTGGGGGAGTGGGTATGAGCAGTTCTTC. It specifies CASRAWGSGYEQFF.

The genes are TRBV5-6 and TRBJ1-1; D ambiguous. There are 15 residues in the CDR3. The V end lost 0 bases, the J end lost 3 bases, and 12 bases lay between the germline ends. The germline CDR1 and CDR2 sequences are SGHDT and YYEEEE. DNA of the CDR3: TGTGCCAGCAGCTTGGACGTGGGTATGTACACTGAAGCTTTCTTT. Its translation is CASSLDVGMYTEAFF.

The rearrangement uses TRBV2 and TRBJ2-3; D might be TRBD2 (6 bases). The CDR3 sequence is 11 residues long. Germline assignment: CDR1 SNHLY and CDR2 FYNNEI. V lost 8 bases, J lost 6 bases, and 9 bases lay in between. The CDR3 loop is CASAEGDTQYF. In DNA form, the CDR3 reads TGTGCCAGCGCGGAGGGCGATACGCAGTATTTT.

This clonotype has at least ten counts. The germline gene is not matched at one end of the junction; a read error may be the cause. This chain's CDR3 is CASSLVSGAENSNQPQHF. The CDR3, as DNA: TGTGCTAGCAGCTTAGTGAGTGGGGCAGAAAATAGCAATCAGCCCCAGCATTTT. The rearrangement uses TRBV7-7 and TRBJ1-5; tentatively, D is TRBD1 (5 bases). Germline V gives CDR1 SSHAT, CDR2 FNYEAQ (reference sequence). The CDR3 is 18 amino acids.

This clonotype was found many times. V gene TRBV2 combines with J gene TRBJ2-1; TRBD1 aligns across 7 bases. CDR3 length equals 16 residues. Germline-derived CDR1 and CDR2 are SNHLY and FYNNEI. J gave up 6 bases and V 1 base, and 9 bases lay outside the gene matches. CDR3 sequence: CASSEEGTVWGNEQFF. The CDR3 bases are TGTGCCAGCAGTGAAGAGGGGACAGTCTGGGGCAATGAGCAGTTCTTC.